The 7 T cell receptor beta chains reported below all come from one sample, sequenced in a study of T cell responses to AZD1222 COVID-19 vaccine. Clones were sequenced by immunoSEQ multiplex PCR, and TCRdb holds only the in-frame ones, with some missing. Of about 60,000 clones listed, roughly 80% were seen once; the top ten hold less than 4.5%. Sequencing used peripheral blood, obtained 28 days after the second AZD1222 dose. The receptor source for this set is an adult who received the AZD1222 COVID-19 vaccine.

This chain connects TRBV18 to TRBJ1-1, with D maybe TRBD1 (5 bases). V lost 8 bases, J lost 1 base, and 20 bases lay in between. Germline CDR1 reads KGHSH; CDR2 reads LQKENI. The CDR3 is made up of 16 amino acids. The CDR3 bases are TGTGCCAGCGCACGGTCGGGGGACTTCTCGAACACTGAAGCTTTCTTT. This encodes CASARSGDFSNTEAFF.

The count of this clone is one. This sequence joins TRBV5-6 and TRBJ1-1; 9 nucleotides agree with TRBD1. The CDR3 has 14 amino acids. The germline V gene has CDR1 SGHDT and CDR2 YYEEEE. With 4 bases clipped from V and 4 bases from J, the junction kept 5 bases outside the gene matches. CDR3 in DNA: TGTGCCAGCAGCCACGGACAGGGGTTCACTGAAGCTTTCTTT. Amino acid sequence: CASSHGQGFTEAFF.

The gene calls are TRBV6-5 and TRBJ1-1, with D maybe TRBD1 (6 bases). The CDR3 is made up of 12 amino acids. Germline lookup yields CDR1 MNHEY and CDR2 SVGAGI. Trimming removed 10 bases at V and 4 bases at J, with 13 bases between. For the CDR3, the DNA is TGTGCCACGGGGGCGTTTGCCACTGAAGCTTTCTTT. Translated: CATGAFATEAFF.

The V gene is TRBV11-2, the J gene TRBJ2-2, with D possibly matching TRBD2 (7 bases). This CDR3 is 18 amino acids long. The germline V gene has CDR1 SGHAT and CDR2 FQNNGV. V lost 5 bases and J lost 0, with 19 bases in between. DNA for the CDR3: TGTGCCAGCAGCGAGGGGGGGCAGGGCTATTCGAACACCGGGGAGCTGTTTTTT. This sequence encodes CASSEGGQGYSNTGELFF.

The CDR3 spells CASGLVPGGFNTEAFF. The CDR3 bases are TGTGCTAGTGGTTTGGTCCCAGGGGGGTTTAACACTGAAGCTTTCTTT. The V call is TRBV12-5, the J call TRBJ1-1; 7 nucleotides align to TRBD1. V lost 0 bases, J lost 2 bases, and 6 bases stayed unmatched. The CDR3 runs to 16 residues. Per the germline V gene, CDR1 is LGHNT and CDR2 is FRNRAP. The whole variable domain, filled in from reference TRBV12-5 and TRBJ1-1, reads DARVTQTPRHKVTEMGQEVTMRCQPILGHNTVFWYRQTMMQGLELLAYFRNRAPLDDSGMPKDRFSAEMPDATLATLKIQPSEPRDSAVYFCASGLVPGGFNTEAFFGQGTRLTVV.

This sequence joins TRBV5-5 and TRBJ1-2; D call uncertain. Germline loops: CDR1 SGHKS, CDR2 YYEKEE (reference sequence). The CDR3 sequence is 13 residues long. The V gene lost 3 bases and the J gene lost 7 bases, with 13 bases spanning the gap. The CDR3 DNA is TGTGCCAGCAGCTCCGTAGGCGGTTTTGGCTACACCTTC. This sequence encodes CASSSVGGFGYTF. Together with reference TRBV5-5 and TRBJ1-2, the CDR3 gives the full variable domain: DAGVTQSPTHLIKTRGQQVTLRCSPISGHKSVSWYQQVLGQGPQFIFQYYEKEERGRGNFPDRFSARQFPNYSSELNVNALLLGDSALYLCASSSVGGFGYTFGSGTRLTVV.

This sequence joins TRBV6-5 and TRBJ1-2, with 7 nucleotides matching TRBD1. The CDR3 consists of 13 residues. V lost 6 bases and J lost 4; bases outside the gene matches: 5. Germline lookup yields CDR1 MNHEY and CDR2 SVGAGI. The DNA for the CDR3 is TGTGCCAGCAGGGGGGACAGTTTCTATGGCTACACCTTC. Translated, it gives CASRGDSFYGYTF.